These 17 T cell receptor beta chains were sequenced from one sample in a study of blood T cell repertoires in COVID-19. Data came from immunoSEQ multiplex PCR; TCRdb stores just in-frame clones and leaves some out. In the table there are more than 200,000 clones, around nine tenths of which are singletons. Sequenced material: PBMCs or T cells enriched from blood (not recorded which). Every receptor here comes from a woman aged 50 to 65 who had recovered from COVID-19.

CDR3 coding DNA: TGTGCCAGCTCACCACCAGCGGGGCGCGCCAAAAACATTCAGTACTTC. Translation: CASSPPAGRAKNIQYF. This chain joins TRBV18 and TRBJ2-4, with 7 bases aligning to TRBD2. In germline, CDR1 is KGHSH, CDR2 LQKENI. V gave up 0 bases and J gave up 1 base; unmatched junction bases: 3. CDR3 size: 16 residues. The variable domain in full, completed from reference TRBV18 and TRBJ2-4, reads NAGVMQNPRHLVRRRGQEARLRCSPMKGHSHVYWYRQLPEEGLKFMVYLQKENIIDESGMPKERFSAEFPKEGPSILRIQQVVRGDSAAYFCASSPPAGRAKNIQYFGAGTRLSVL.

The V and J genes are TRBV27 and TRBJ1-6, with 9 bases that match TRBD1. CDR1 is MNHEY and CDR2 is SMNVEV in the germline V gene (reference sequence). V shed 4 bases, J shed 5 bases, and the junction held 9 bases outside the gene matches. This CDR3 region has 17 residues. CDR3 sequence (DNA): TGTGCCAGCAGTTCCTCGGACAGGGGCGTCAATAATTCACCCCTCCACTTT. Translation: CASSSSDRGVNNSPLHF.

A single count supports this clone. This chain joins TRBV9 and TRBJ1-1; D perhaps matches TRBD1 (5 bases). Germline V gives CDR1 SGDLS, CDR2 YYNGEE. The CDR3 length is 15 residues. Trimming stripped 4 bases from V and 1 base from J, with 14 bases between. The CDR3 reads CASSYQGSENTEAFF. The CDR3 DNA is TGTGCCAGCAGCTACCAGGGCTCGGAGAACACTGAAGCTTTCTTT.

The rearrangement uses TRBV7-9 and TRBJ1-3; D remains ambiguous. The germline V gene has CDR1 SEHNR and CDR2 FQNEAQ (reference sequence). Trimming removed 1 base at V and 4 bases at J, with 17 bases between. The CDR3 is made up of 17 amino acids. CDR3 sequence (DNA): TGTGCCAGCAGCTTAGTCGGTGCGGGAGGAAGGGGAAACACCATATATTTT. Translating it yields CASSLVGAGGRGNTIYF.

This chain joins TRBV5-1 and TRBJ2-2; TRBD2 matches at 14 bases. Germline CDR1 and CDR2: SGHRS and YFSETQ. This CDR3 contains 16 residues. V dropped 2 bases and J dropped 5; count of bases not matched to a gene: 2. The CDR3 reads CASSFGLAGGTGELFF. CDR3 in DNA: TGCGCCAGCAGCTTCGGACTAGCGGGAGGAACCGGGGAGCTGTTTTTT. The whole variable domain, remainder taken from reference TRBV5-1 and TRBJ2-2, is KAGVTQTPRYLIKTRGQQVTLSCSPISGHRSVSWYQQTPGQGLQFLFEYFSETQRNKGNFPGRFSGRQFSNSRSEMNVSTLELGDSALYLCASSFGLAGGTGELFFGEGSRLTVL.

This chain links TRBV27 with TRBJ2-1, with a tentative D call TRBD2 (5 bases). The CDR3 loop spans 13 amino acids. The V end lost 2 bases, the J end lost 4 bases, and 6 bases lay between the germline ends. Per germline, CDR1 MNHEY and CDR2 SMNVEV (reference sequence). The CDR3 region has the DNA TGTGCCAGCAGTTTACGGGAATACAATGAGCAGTTCTTC. It translates to CASSLREYNEQFF.

The rearrangement joins TRBV5-1 to TRBJ2-1, with 12 bases aligning to TRBD1. Per germline, CDR1 SGHRS and CDR2 YFSETQ. The V segment lost 6 bases and the J segment 8 bases; nucleotides outside the gene matches: 9. This CDR3 region has 15 residues. CDR3 in DNA: TGCGCCAGCACCGCTGGGACAGGGGGCTGGGATGAGCAGTTCTTC. It encodes CASTAGTGGWDEQFF.

The chain links TRBV11-2 to TRBJ2-1, with a weak D call TRBD1 (5 bases). The germline V gene encodes CDR1 SGHAT and CDR2 FQNNGV. This CDR3 region has 16 residues. Trimming cost V 5 bases and J 1 base, with 15 bases left between them. The CDR3 DNA reads TGTGCCAGCAGCGCCAGGGTTGATAGGTCCTACAATGAGCAGTTCTTC. It specifies CASSARVDRSYNEQFF.

This clone has more than one count but fewer than ten. The chain uses TRBV7-9 and TRBJ1-1; D is unresolved. Germline V gives CDR1 SEHNR, CDR2 FQNEAQ (reference sequence). This CDR3 contains 11 residues. Between the trimmed V and J ends, which lost 5 bases and 1 base, there was a span of 2 bases. This CDR3 reads CASSRNTEAFF. DNA for the CDR3: TGTGCCAGCAGCCGGAACACTGAAGCTTTCTTT.

The count of this clone is one. The chain joins TRBV19 to TRBJ2-5; 11 bases fit TRBD1. This CDR3 region has 14 residues. Germline V gives CDR1 LNHDA, CDR2 SQIVND (reference sequence). V lost 10 bases, J lost 2 bases, and 6 bases stayed unmatched. In DNA, the CDR3 is TGTGCCACCACTCGGGACAGGGGGCAAGAGACCCAGTACTTC. It specifies CATTRDRGQETQYF. Combining the CDR3 with reference TRBV19 and TRBJ2-5 gives the whole variable domain DGGITQSPKYLFRKEGQNVTLSCEQNLNHDAMYWYRQDPGQGLRLIYYSQIVNDFQKGDIAEGYSVSREKKESFPLTVTSAQKNPTAFYLCATTRDRGQETQYFGPGTRLLVL.

The rearrangement links TRBV11-2 to TRBJ2-7; TRBD1 is a possible D gene (7 bases). Germline V gene sequence: CDR1 SGHAT, CDR2 FQNNGV. CDR3 length: 15 amino acids. Trimming left V 5 bases short and J 3 bases short, with 17 bases between. The CDR3 is CASSERHRGLYEQYF. CDR3 bases: TGTGCCAGCAGCGAACGTCACAGGGGACTCTACGAGCAGTACTTC.

The chain is built from TRBV19 and TRBJ1-2; D might be TRBD1 (6 bases). Germline loops: CDR1 LNHDA, CDR2 SQIVND (reference sequence). The CDR3 sequence is 14 residues long. V lost 9 bases, J lost 2 bases, and 16 bases lay in between. The CDR3 spells CASDRGGPNYGYTF. The CDR3 DNA sequence: TGTGCCAGCGATCGGGGGGGGCCGAACTATGGCTACACCTTC.

J is TRBJ2-5 and V is TRBV7-9; 11 bases are a match to TRBD2. Per germline, CDR1 SEHNR and CDR2 FQNEAQ (reference sequence). J lost 3 bases, V lost 5 bases, and 5 bases had no gene match. The CDR3 is 15 amino acids. Here the CDR3 reads CASSLEGLAEETQYF. The CDR3 DNA reads TGTGCCAGCAGCCTCGAGGGACTAGCGGAAGAGACCCAGTACTTC.

This clone appeared a few times. The chain employs TRBV27 and TRBJ2-7; the match to TRBD2 covers 15 bases. V trimming: 5 bases; J trimming: 6 bases; junction bases outside the gene matches: 8. CDR1 and CDR2 from the germline V gene are MNHEY and SMNVEV (reference sequence). The CDR3 consists of 16 residues. CDR3 sequence reads: CASSQRTSGRAIEQYF. In DNA, the CDR3 is TGTGCCAGCAGTCAACGGACTAGCGGGAGGGCCATCGAGCAGTACTTC.

The rearrangement links TRBV5-1 to TRBJ2-3, with 7 bases that match TRBD1. Germline V gene sequence: CDR1 SGHRS, CDR2 YFSETQ. The ends lost 0 bases at V and 2 bases at J; junction bases unmatched: 9. The CDR3 consists of 17 residues. CDR3 DNA: TGCGCCAGCAGCTTGGTACGACAGGGTCATGTCACAGATACGCAGTATTTT. Translated, it gives CASSLVRQGHVTDTQYF.

This chain uses TRBV7-2 with TRBJ2-5; maybe TRBD2 (5 bases). V lost 1 base and J lost 5, with 14 bases in between. Germline CDR1 SGHTA, CDR2 FQGNSA. The CDR3 contains 15 residues. In DNA, the CDR3 is TGTGCCAGCAGCTTAGTTAGTTGGCGGGTGGAGACCCAGTACTTC. Protein sequence: CASSLVSWRVETQYF. The entire variable domain, with the rest obtained from reference TRBV7-2 and TRBJ2-5, is as follows: GAGVSQSPSNKVTEKGKDVELRCDPISGHTALYWYRQSLGQGLEFLIYFQGNSAPDKSGLPSDRFSAERTGGSVSTLTIQRTQQEDSAVYLCASSLVSWRVETQYFGPGTRLLVL.

The rearrangement uses TRBV7-9 and TRBJ2-7, with D tentatively TRBD1 (5 bases). Deletions cut 1 base from V and 0 bases from J, with 10 bases between. The CDR3 runs 15 residues. Germline V gene lookup returns CDR1 SEHNR and CDR2 FQNEAQ (reference sequence). The CDR3, as DNA: TGTGCCAGCAGCTTAGTAGGGGCCTACTCCTACGAGCAGTACTTC. It translates to CASSLVGAYSYEQYF.